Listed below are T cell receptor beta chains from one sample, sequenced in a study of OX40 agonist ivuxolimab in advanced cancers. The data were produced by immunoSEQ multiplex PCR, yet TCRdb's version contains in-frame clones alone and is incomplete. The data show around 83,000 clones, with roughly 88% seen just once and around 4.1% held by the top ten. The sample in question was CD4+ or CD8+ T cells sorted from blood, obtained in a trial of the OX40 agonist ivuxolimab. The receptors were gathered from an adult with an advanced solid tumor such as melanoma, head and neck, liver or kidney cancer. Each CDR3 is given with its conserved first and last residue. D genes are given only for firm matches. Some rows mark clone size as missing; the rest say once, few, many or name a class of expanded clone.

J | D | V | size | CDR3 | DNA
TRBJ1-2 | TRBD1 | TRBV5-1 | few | CASSFGRGLGESYTF | TGCGCCAGCAGCTTTGGCAGGGGGCTCGGTGAGAGCTACACCTTC
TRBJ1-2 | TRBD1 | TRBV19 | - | CASRTGTGYDYGYTF | TGTGCCAGTAGAACCGGGACAGGGTACGACTATGGCTACACCTTC
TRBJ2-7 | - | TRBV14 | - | CASSPRVSGEQYF | TGTGCCAGCAGCCCCAGGGTATCGGGGGAGCAGTACTTC
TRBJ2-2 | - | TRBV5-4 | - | CASSRFTAGSFTGELFF | TGTGCCAGCAGCCGTTTTACGGCGGGATCTTTCACCGGGGAGCTGTTTTTT
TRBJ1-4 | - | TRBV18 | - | CASSRALGEKLFF | TGTGCCAGCTCCAGGGCCCTAGGAGAAAAACTGTTTTTT
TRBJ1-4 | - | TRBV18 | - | CASLRATNEKLFF | TGTGCCAGCTTGCGAGCAACTAATGAAAAACTGTTTTTT
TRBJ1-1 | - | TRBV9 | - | CASSVETVTNPEAFF | TGTGCCAGCAGCGTAGAAACAGTAACGAACCCTGAAGCTTTCTTT
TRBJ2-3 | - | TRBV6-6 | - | CASSYRISSSTDTQYF | TGTGCCAGCAGTTACAGGATATCCTCTAGCACAGATACGCAGTATTTT
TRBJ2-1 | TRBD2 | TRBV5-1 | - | CASSKGLAGVPEQFF | TGCGCCAGCAGCAAGGGACTAGCGGGAGTCCCTGAGCAGTTCTTC
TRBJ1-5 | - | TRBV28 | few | CASSQAGGQPQHF | TGTGCCAGCAGCCAGGCGGGAGGTCAGCCCCAGCATTTT
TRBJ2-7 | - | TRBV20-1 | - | CSAPNSYEQYF | TGCAGTGCTCCAAACTCCTACGAGCAGTACTTC
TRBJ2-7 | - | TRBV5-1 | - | CASSLGGPGDAYEQYF | TGCGCCAGCAGCTTGGGCGGGCCAGGGGACGCCTACGAGCAGTACTTC
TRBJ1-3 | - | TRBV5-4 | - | CASSLDIVSGNTIYF | TGTGCCAGCAGCTTGGACATAGTCTCTGGAAACACCATATATTTT
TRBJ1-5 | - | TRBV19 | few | CASRNTGNQPQHF | TGTGCCAGTAGAAATACAGGGAATCAGCCCCAGCATTTT
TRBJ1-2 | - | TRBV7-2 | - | CASGSGINYGYTF | TGTGCCAGCGGGTCGGGCATTAACTATGGCTACACCTTC
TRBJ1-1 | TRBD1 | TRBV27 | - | CASSPQGQVNTEAFF | TGTGCCAGCAGTCCCCAAGGACAGGTCAACACTGAAGCTTTCTTT
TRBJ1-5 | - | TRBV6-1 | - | CASSELSVFGGQPQHF | TGTGCCAGCAGTGAATTAAGCGTTTTCGGAGGTCAGCCCCAGCATTTT
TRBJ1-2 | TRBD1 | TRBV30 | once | CAWSGGQGIYGYTF | TGTGCCTGGAGTGGCGGACAGGGGATCTATGGCTACACCTTC
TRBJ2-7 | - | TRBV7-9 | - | CASSLDPLDEQYF | TGTGCCAGCAGCTTGGACCCTCTTGATGAGCAGTACTTC
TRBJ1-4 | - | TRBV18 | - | CASSLNRDTNEKLFF | TGTGCCAGCTCACTAAACCGGGACACCAATGAAAAACTGTTTTTT
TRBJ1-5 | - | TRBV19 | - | CASSSQGNQPQHF | TGTGCCAGTAGTTCTCAGGGGAACCAGCCCCAGCATTTT
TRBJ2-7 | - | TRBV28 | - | CASRPQGESYVQYF | TGTGCCAGCAGACCCCAAGGGGAGTCCTACGTGCAGTACTTC
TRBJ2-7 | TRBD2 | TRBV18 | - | CASSPGLAGLYEQYF | TGTGCCAGCTCACCGGGACTAGCGGGATTATACGAGCAGTACTTC
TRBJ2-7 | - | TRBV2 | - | CASSEGDRLEQYF | TGTGCCAGCAGTGAAGGAGATCGACTCGAGCAGTACTTC
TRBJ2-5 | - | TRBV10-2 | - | CASTPGGGETQYF | TGCGCCAGCACCCCCGGGGGTGGGGAGACCCAGTACTTC
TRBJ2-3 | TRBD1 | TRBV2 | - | CASNGQGGDTQYF | TGTGCCAGCAACGGACAGGGGGGAGATACGCAGTATTTT
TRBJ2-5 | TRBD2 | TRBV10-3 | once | CAISEPTSGRGQTQYF | TGTGCCATCAGTGAGCCGACTAGCGGGAGAGGTCAGACCCAGTACTTC
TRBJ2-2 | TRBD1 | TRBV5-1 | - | CASRPITGGPGELFF | TGCGCCAGCAGGCCCATCACAGGGGGCCCCGGGGAGCTGTTTTTT
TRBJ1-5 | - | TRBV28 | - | CASSLFPGVTVGDQPQHF | TGTGCCAGCAGTTTATTCCCCGGGGTGACGGTAGGAGATCAGCCCCAGCATTTT
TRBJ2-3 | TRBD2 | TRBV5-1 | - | CASSLLAGGGTDTQYF | TGCGCCAGCAGCCTTCTAGCGGGAGGCGGCACAGATACGCAGTATTTT
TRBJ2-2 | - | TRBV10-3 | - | CAISKQLGRGAVF | TGTGCCATCAGTAAACAGTTAGGCCGGGGAGCTGTTTTT
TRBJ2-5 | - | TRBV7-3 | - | CASTPSAAQYF | TGTGCCAGCACCCCGAGTGCGGCCCAGTACTTC
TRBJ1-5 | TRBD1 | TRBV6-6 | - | CASSYEGQGGQPQHF | TGTGCCAGCAGTTACGAGGGACAGGGTGGGCAGCCCCAGCATTTT
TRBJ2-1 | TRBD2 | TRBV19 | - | CASSMLRGTSGRIEQFF | TGTGCCAGTAGTATGCTCCGCGGGACTAGCGGGAGGATTGAGCAGTTCTTC
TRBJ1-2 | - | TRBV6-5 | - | CASSSPRGLHYGYTF | TGTGCCAGCAGTTCCCCCCGGGGTCTTCACTATGGCTACACCTTC
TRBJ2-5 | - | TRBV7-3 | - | CASSSRAGPEETQYF | TGTGCCAGCAGCTCGCGAGCGGGCCCCGAAGAGACCCAGTACTTC
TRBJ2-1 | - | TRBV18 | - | CASHGAGYGHNEQFF | TGTGCCAGCCACGGGGCGGGATACGGGCACAATGAGCAGTTCTTC
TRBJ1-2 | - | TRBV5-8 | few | CASSSGLTQHYGYTF | TGTGCCAGCAGCTCAGGACTGACCCAACACTATGGCTACACCTTC
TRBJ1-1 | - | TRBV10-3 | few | CAISDTKDTEAFF | TGTGCCATCAGTGATACTAAGGACACTGAAGCTTTCTTT
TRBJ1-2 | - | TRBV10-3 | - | CAISESEHNYGYTF | TGTGCCATCAGTGAGTCCGAGCATAACTATGGCTACACCTTC
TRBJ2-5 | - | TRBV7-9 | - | CASREGGETQYF | TGTGCCAGCAGGGAAGGGGGAGAGACCCAGTACTTC
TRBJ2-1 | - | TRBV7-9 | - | CASSRSLGFYNEQFF | TGTGCCAGCAGCCGCTCACTGGGGTTCTACAATGAGCAGTTCTTC